There are many counts of the clone carrying this T cell receptor (beta chain). Its target is not known. Gene names denote mouse genes. The identical CDR3 is also encoded by other nucleotide sequences in the sample. The data derive from a study of CD8+ T cells in alopecia areata. CD4, CD8alpha, NKG2D, NKG2ACE and other markers were used to sort pooled cutaneous lymph node cells. Extraction and reverse transcription of RNA yielded cDNA as the sequencing template. The table came from immunoSEQ multiplex PCR; TCRdb's copy has only in-frame clones and leaves some out. Recorded here are more than 2,000 clones, none singletons. Study outcomes and limitations: Lesional tissue from the scalp (especially in alopecia totalis/universalis) showed higher clonality than normal scalp. Normal skin's resident alphabeta T cells are sequenced alongside lesional scalp T cells.

The receptor comes from a C3H/HeJ mouse with alopecia areata. The mice in this strain carry MHC haplotype H2-k. The sample comprised CD8+ T cells sorted from a lymph node.

The part of the CDR3 DNA that was read is TGTGCCAGCAGCCCGACAGGGGCGAACACA. Protein sequence: CASSPTGANT. The CDR3 in its entirety is CASSPTGANTEVFF. The V and J genes are TRBV5 and TRBJ1-1, with 8 bases aligning to TRBD1. The CDR3 extends 4 residues past the end of the read, so its final part is completed from the germline J gene. CDR3 length: 14 amino acids. The J segment lost 1 base and the V segment lost 4 bases, leaving 2 bases of the junction unmatched. The germline gives CDR1 LGHNA, CDR2 YNLKQL (reference sequence).